This TCR beta chain derives from a study of OX40 agonist ivuxolimab in advanced cancers. Broadly, across the study: Ivuxolimab, which targeted the costimulatory receptor OX40 (CD134), was an agonistic, fully human IgG2 monoclonal antibody. Intravenous ivuxolimab was administered to patients every 2 weeks at six dose levels: 0.01, 0.1, 0.3, 1.5, 3 and 10 mg/kg. Among the 50 to 55 dose-escalation patients, about 20 had hepatocellular carcinoma, 15 melanoma, 9 renal cell carcinoma and 9 head and neck cancer. The dose-escalation cohort was 80% to 90% male with a mean age of approximately 59 years, ranging from roughly 23 to 79. Prior anti-PD-1, anti-PD-L1 or anti-CTLA-4 therapy was permitted, and approximately 39% of dose-escalation patients had received checkpoint inhibitors. Partial responses occurred in three dose-escalation patients: two with cutaneous melanoma and one with hepatocellular carcinoma. The purpose of peripheral TCRbeta sequencing was to test whether ivuxolimab changed TCR sequence diversity and led to clonal T-cell expansion. The paper covers the monotherapy dose-escalation part of the phase I ivuxolimab trial, which included N of about 50 patients.

The trial excluded patients who had a history of autoimmune disease or were on systemic immunosuppression. In every dose cohort, peripheral blood was drawn for TCR sequencing at baseline, cycle 4 day 1, and cycle 7 day 1. The samples were drawn from a first-in-human, open-label, multicenter phase I dose-escalation trial of ivuxolimab. Adults with locally advanced or metastatic melanoma, renal cell carcinoma, hepatocellular carcinoma or head and neck squamous cell carcinoma were enrolled in the trial. Before TCR sequencing, CD4+ T cells and CD8+ T cells from peripheral blood were sorted into separate populations. On the study overall, not on this receptor specifically: Low levels of normalized T-cell clonal expansion were also seen in some patients who did not respond. Clonal expansion of both CD4+ and CD8+ blood T cells was observed from baseline to week 6 at doses 0.1 to 3.0 mg/kg. The antigen specificity of the clonally expanded peripheral T cells was not determined. Partial responders in the 0.1-3.0 mg/kg groups had among the lowest normalized peripheral clonal expansion, especially among CD8+ T cells. On average, CD8+ T cells showed more expanded clones than CD4+ T cells after ivuxolimab.

To sequence the TCRbeta CDR3 region, genomic DNA was isolated from the sorted cells. TCRbeta CDR3 regions were sequenced using the immunoSEQ Assay. The table comes from immuneACCESS by way of TCRdb, which keeps in-frame sequences with V and J called. Part of the clones is missing from these tables; in studies checked, under half for an unresolved V gene and the rest for unknown reasons. Across this sample there are about 43,000 clones, with approximately 86% seen only once. The top ten constitute around 37% of the sample. The CDR3 measures 15 amino acids from cysteine to phenylalanine. CDR3 DNA only is kept here, 45 bases in frame from base 1. Trimmed from V: 3 bases; trimmed from J: 2 bases; junction bases lacking a gene match: 5. From the germline V gene, CDR1 is SGDLS and CDR2 is YYNGEE. Notes on this clone: The clone's antigen remains unknown. Nothing much larger sits one base from this clone, and base qualities are not available.

The TCR sequence derives from an adult with an advanced solid tumor such as melanoma, head and neck, liver or kidney cancer. This sample comprised CD4+ or CD8+ T cells sorted from blood, obtained in a trial of the OX40 agonist ivuxolimab. The sequence joins TRBV9 to TRBJ1-3; 7 junctional bases match TRBD1. The CDR3 corresponds to CASSALQGPGNTIYF. The DNA sequence follows: TGTGCCAGCAGCGCCTTACAGGGGCCTGGAAACACCATATATTTT.